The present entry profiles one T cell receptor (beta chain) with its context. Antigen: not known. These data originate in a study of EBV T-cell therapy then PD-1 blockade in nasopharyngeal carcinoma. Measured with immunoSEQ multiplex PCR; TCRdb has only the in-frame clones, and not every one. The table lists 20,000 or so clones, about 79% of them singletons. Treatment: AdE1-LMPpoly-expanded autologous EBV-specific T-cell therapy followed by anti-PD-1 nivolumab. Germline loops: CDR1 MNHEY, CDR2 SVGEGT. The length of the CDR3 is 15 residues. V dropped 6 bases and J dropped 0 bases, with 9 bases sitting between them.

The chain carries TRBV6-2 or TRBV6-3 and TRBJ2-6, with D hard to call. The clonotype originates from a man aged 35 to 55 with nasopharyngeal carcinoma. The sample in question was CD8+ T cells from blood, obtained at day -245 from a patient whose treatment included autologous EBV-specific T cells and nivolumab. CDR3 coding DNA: TGTGCCAGCAGCCTCTCGAGCTCTGGGGCCAACGTCCTGACTTTC. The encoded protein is CASSLSSSGANVLTF.